This TCR beta chain emerged from a study of OX40 agonist ivuxolimab in advanced cancers. Study overall: The patients received ivuxolimab by intravenous route every 2 weeks at 0.01 to 10 mg/kg. Two cutaneous melanoma patients and one hepatocellular carcinoma patient, three in all, had partial responses. Study conclusions and caveats: CD4+ and CD8+ blood T cells expanded clonally by week 6 at 0.1 to 3.0 mg/kg. CD4+ T cells averaged fewer expanded clones than CD8+ T cells.

Measured with immunoSEQ multiplex PCR; TCRdb has only the in-frame clones, and not every one. The sample has tens of thousands of clones; 85% to 90% are singletons. Of note for this clone: Antigen unknown.

This CDR3 has 14 residues. Trimming shortened V by 6 bases and J by 3 bases, and 12 bases separated the two germline ends. Per germline, CDR1 MDHEN and CDR2 SYDVKM. The chain combines TRBV28 with TRBJ1-5; TRBD1 is a possible D gene (6 bases). The material was CD4+ or CD8+ T cells sorted from blood, obtained in a trial of the OX40 agonist ivuxolimab. This receptor was identified in an adult with an advanced solid tumor such as melanoma, head and neck, liver or kidney cancer. CDR3 in amino acids: CASRKGVFNQPQHF. The CDR3 nucleotides read TGTGCCAGCAGGAAGGGGGTTTTCAATCAGCCCCAGCATTTT.